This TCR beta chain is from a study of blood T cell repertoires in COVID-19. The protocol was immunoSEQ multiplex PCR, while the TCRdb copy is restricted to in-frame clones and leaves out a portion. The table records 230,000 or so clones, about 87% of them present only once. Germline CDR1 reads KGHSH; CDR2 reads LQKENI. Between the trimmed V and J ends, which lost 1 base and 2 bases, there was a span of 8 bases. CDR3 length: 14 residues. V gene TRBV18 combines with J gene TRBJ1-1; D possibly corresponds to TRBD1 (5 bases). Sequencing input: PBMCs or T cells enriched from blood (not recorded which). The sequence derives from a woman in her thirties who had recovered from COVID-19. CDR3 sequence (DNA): TGTGCCAGCTCACCACAGGGGTTTAACACTGAAGCTTTCTTT. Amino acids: CASSPQGFNTEAFF. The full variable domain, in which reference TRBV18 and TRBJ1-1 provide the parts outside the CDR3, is NAGVMQNPRHLVRRRGQEARLRCSPMKGHSHVYWYRQLPEEGLKFMVYLQKENIIDESGMPKERFSAEFPKEGPSILRIQQVVRGDSAAYFCASSPQGFNTEAFFGQGTRLTVV.